The rows below give T cell receptor beta chains drawn from one sample of a study of post-analysis software for immune sequencing data. TCRdb fed the PCR reads into MiXCR, producing one record per CDR3 protein. This table has hundreds of thousands of distinct CDR3 sequences, 30% appearing once. Sample: blood. Receptors were obtained from a girl aged 10 to 17 with multiple sclerosis. Both conserved end residues are part of each CDR3. Fields, in order: clone size, D gene, V gene, J gene, CDR3 protein, CDR3 DNA. The D gene is left open where the match is weak. Expanded clones are given a class, and other clones once, few, many or no size at all.

size: NA; D: NA; V: TRBV7-8; J: TRBJ1-6; CDR3: CASASRTPLHF; DNA: TGTGCCAGCGCGAGTAGGACACCCCTCCACTTT
size: NA; D: NA; V: TRBV7-2; J: TRBJ1-2; CDR3: CASSSRMGAGPNYGHTF; DNA: TGTGCCAGCAGCTCACGGATGGGGGCGGGCCCTAACTATGGCCACACCTTC
size: once; D: NA; V: TRBV15; J: TRBJ2-7; CDR3: CATSRDRKRYEQYF; DNA: TGTGCCACCAGCAGAGATCGTAAGAGGTACGAGCAGTACTTC
size: NA; D: NA; V: TRBV5-1; J: TRBJ1-2; CDR3: CASSPGGRTPRGYTF; DNA: TGCGCCAGCAGCCCGGGTGGGCGGACCCCTCGTGGCTACACCTTC
size: many; D: NA; V: TRBV10-3; J: TRBJ1-1; CDR3: CAIRVSSQSENTEAFF; DNA: TGTGCCATCAGGGTCTCCAGCCAAAGCGAGAACACTGAAGCTTTCTTT
size: NA; D: NA; V: TRBV6-5; J: TRBJ2-5; CDR3: CASSYSVVGETQYF; DNA: TGTGCCAGCAGTTACTCGGTAGTAGGCGAGACCCAGTACTTC
size: NA; D: NA; V: TRBV5-1; J: TRBJ1-1; CDR3: CANSLAWRVSGGMNTEAFF; DNA: TGCGCCAACAGCTTGGCCTGGAGGGTATCGGGAGGGATGAACACTGAAGCTTTCTTT
size: NA; D: NA; V: TRBV6-5; J: TRBJ1-1; CDR3: CASSYYLGTNTEAFF; DNA: TGTGCCAGCAGTTACTATCTGGGGACGAACACTGAAGCTTTCTTT
size: NA; D: NA; V: TRBV7-2; J: TRBJ2-3; CDR3: CASSRDPFPADTQYF; DNA: TGTGCCAGCAGCCGAGACCCCTTCCCAGCAGATACGCAGTATTTT
size: NA; D: NA; V: TRBV5-1; J: TRBJ1-5; CDR3: CASSPGIYSNQPQHF; DNA: TGCGCCAGCAGCCCGGGGATATATAGCAATCAGCCCCAGCATTTT
size: NA; D: TRBD2; V: TRBV3-1; J: TRBJ2-1; CDR3: CASSHIRLAGGEQFF; DNA: TGTGCCAGCAGCCATATAAGGCTAGCGGGGGGGGAGCAGTTCTTC
size: NA; D: NA; V: TRBV4-3; J: TRBJ1-2; CDR3: CASSGGTLLDGYTF; DNA: TGCGCCTCCAGCGGGGGAACGTTACTGGACGGCTACACCTTC
size: NA; D: TRBD2; V: TRBV7-2; J: TRBJ2-7; CDR3: CASSLFASAGGNEQYF; DNA: TGTGCCAGCAGCTTATTTGCGTCGGCCGGGGGGAACGAGCAGTACTTC
size: NA; D: TRBD2; V: TRBV6-5; J: TRBJ2-5; CDR3: CASRGLGIGSRETQYF; DNA: TGTGCCAGCAGGGGACTAGGGATCGGTTCGCGGGAGACCCAGTACTTC
size: few; D: TRBD2; V: TRBV28; J: TRBJ2-7; CDR3: CASSLLAGGGYEQYF; DNA: TGTGCCAGCAGTCTCCTAGCGGGGGGGGGCTACGAGCAGTACTTC
size: NA; D: NA; V: TRBV21-1; J: TRBJ2-7; CDR3: CASSIPDYEQYF; DNA: TGTGCCAGCAGCATACCAGACTACGAGCAGTACTTC
size: few; D: NA; V: TRBV5-1; J: TRBJ2-1; CDR3: CASSFGGRQGEGQFF; DNA: TGCGCCAGCAGCTTCGGAGGGCGACAGGGCGAGGGGCAGTTCTTC
size: many; D: NA; V: TRBV6-5; J: TRBJ1-2; CDR3: CASSYLAGQDGYTF; DNA: TGTGCCAGCAGTTACCTCGCGGGGCAGGATGGCTACACCTTC
size: NA; D: NA; V: TRBV5-1; J: TRBJ2-1; CDR3: CASSLPQWPTQRNEQFF; DNA: TGCGCCAGCAGCTTGCCCCAGTGGCCTACCCAGAGGAATGAGCAGTTCTTC
size: NA; D: NA; V: TRBV2; J: TRBJ2-5; CDR3: CASIRLAIQETQYF; DNA: TGTGCCAGCATAAGGCTAGCCATTCAAGAGACCCAGTACTTC
size: NA; D: TRBD2; V: TRBV15; J: TRBJ2-3; CDR3: CATSRSGERGTDTQYF; DNA: TGTGCCACCAGCAGGTCTGGAGAGCGGGGAACAGATACGCAGTATTTT
size: NA; D: TRBD1; V: TRBV5-1; J: TRBJ2-5; CDR3: CASSWSGTGTETQYF; DNA: TGCGCCAGCAGCTGGTCCGGGACAGGGACAGAGACCCAGTACTTC
size: NA; D: NA; V: TRBV27; J: TRBJ2-3; CDR3: CASSPRSTSADTQYF; DNA: TGTGCCAGCAGTCCCAGGTCGACTAGTGCAGATACGCAGTATTTT